A selection of T cell receptor beta chains follows, all from one sample in a study of T-cell memory formation after mild COVID-19. TCRdb independently ran MiXCR on the 5' RACE reads; one entry per CDR3 protein. The sample holds under 300,000 distinct CDR3 sequences; under 8.5% are singletons and the top ten take around a fifth. The sequenced sample consisted of PBMCs or a T cell subset sorted from them (not recorded which). The receptors shown here come from a man aged 18 to 29 who had mild COVID-19 (a few samples of this study predate the infection). Cell type and time point are not known. Both conserved end residues are part of each CDR3. D genes are given only for firm matches. A row's size may be missing; if present it is once, few, many or a size class.

>-|-|TRBJ1-6|TRBV5-6
TGTGCCAGCAGCCTCTCAGGGGTGGTCTCACCCATCCACTTT
CASSLSGVVSPIHF
>-|-|TRBJ1-1|TRBV12-3/TRBV12-4
TGTGCCAGCAGCCCCCGGTCTGACACTGAAGCTTTCTTT
CASSPRSDTEAFF
>-|-|TRBJ1-4|TRBV3-1
TGTGCCAGCAGCCAAGCCGGGACATCGGATGAAAAACTGTTTTTT
CASSQAGTSDEKLFF
>-|-|TRBJ2-2|TRBV18
TGTGCCAGCTCTCCGACTAGTTACAACACCGGGGAGCTGTTTTTT
CASSPTSYNTGELFF
>many|-|TRBJ2-3|TRBV4-3
TGCGCCAGCAGCCAGGGACTTGGAGATACGCAGTATTTT
CASSQGLGDTQYF
>-|TRBD1|TRBJ1-1|TRBV6-1
TGTGCCAGCAGTGAAGAGGAGGGGGCCGCGGACTTCTTT
CASSEEEGAADFF
>-|-|TRBJ2-1|TRBV20-1
TGCAGTGCTAGCCCCCTTAGGGGCAATGAGCAGTTCTTC
CSASPLRGNEQFF
>-|-|TRBJ2-7|TRBV11-3
TGTGCCAGCAGACCGGGACAAAAAAACTACGAGCAGTACTTC
CASRPGQKNYEQYF
>-|-|TRBJ2-5|TRBV19
TGTGCCACCGCAACAGGAAAAGAGACCCAGTACTTC
CATATGKETQYF
>-|-|TRBJ2-1|TRBV6-2/TRBV6-3
TGTGCCAGCACCAAAGACTCCTACAATGAGCAGTTCTTC
CASTKDSYNEQFF
>many|-|TRBJ2-5|TRBV27
TGTGCCAGCAGTTTATACGGGTACCAAGAGACCCAGTACTTC
CASSLYGYQETQYF
>few|-|TRBJ1-6|TRBV12-3/TRBV12-4
TGTGCCAGCAGCCCGGGGGGGGAACGGCGTTCACCCCTCCACTTT
CASSPGGERRSPLHF
>few|TRBD1|TRBJ1-5|TRBV12-3/TRBV12-4
TGTGCCAGCAGTTACAGGGGGCGCGATCAGCCCCAGCATTTT
CASSYRGRDQPQHF
>-|-|TRBJ1-1|TRBV29-1
TGCAGCGTTGAAATAGGGAACACTGAAGCTTTCTTT
CSVEIGNTEAFF
>-|-|TRBJ2-2|TRBV7-2
TGTGCCAGCAGCTTAGTCGGGGAAGCGGACGGGGAGCTGTTTTTT
CASSLVGEADGELFF
>-|TRBD1|TRBJ1-2|TRBV12-3/TRBV12-4
TGTGCCAGCAGCAAGGGCTTACGGGACAGGGGAGGGACTCGTGCCACGGGCTACACCTTC
CASSKGLRDRGGTRATGYTF
>few|-|TRBJ1-1|TRBV7-9
TGTGCCAGCAGCAACAATAGGGACCCCCGCAAAGCTTTCTTT
CASSNNRDPRKAFF
>few|-|TRBJ2-4|TRBV10-3
TGTGCCACCGTAAATCGAGACGGGGAAAACATTCAGTACTTC
CATVNRDGENIQYF
>few|-|TRBJ2-4|TRBV12-3/TRBV12-4
TGTGCCAGCAGTTGGACAGCTTTCAAAAACATTCAGTACTTC
CASSWTAFKNIQYF
>-|-|TRBJ2-2|TRBV5-4
TGTGCCAGCAGCTTGGGTAGTAGGGACTTTAACACCGGGGAGCTGTTTTTT
CASSLGSRDFNTGELFF
>few|-|TRBJ1-4|TRBV28
TGTGCCAGCAGTGATGGACAGTACGGTGAAAAACTGTTTTTT
CASSDGQYGEKLFF
>-|TRBD1|TRBJ2-1|TRBV20-1
TGCAGTGCTACCCCCCAGGGGGCGAAAAATGAGCAGTTCTTC
CSATPQGAKNEQFF
>many|-|TRBJ2-5|TRBV3-1
TGTGCCAGCAGCCAAGATCCGTCATCCCAAGAGACCCAGTACTTC
CASSQDPSSQETQYF
>many|TRBD2|TRBJ2-1|TRBV7-2
TGTGCCAGCAGCTTAAGGGGTCTAGCGGGGGGCAATGAGCAGTTCTTC
CASSLRGLAGGNEQFF
>few|TRBD1|TRBJ1-6|TRBV27
TGTGCCAGCAGTTTATCGACAGGGTGGAATTCACCCCTCCACTTT
CASSLSTGWNSPLHF
>few|TRBD2|TRBJ2-3|TRBV6-2/TRBV6-3
TGTGCCAGCAGTTACTCGTACAAGCGGGGGGGAACAGATACGCAGTATTTT
CASSYSYKRGGTDTQYF
>few|-|TRBJ2-3|TRBV7-2
TGTGCCAGCACCTTGAGTCTATCCGGCACAGATACGCAGTATTTT
CASTLSLSGTDTQYF
>few|-|TRBJ2-1|TRBV15
TGTGCCACCAGCACCCACCGGGCAGGGAGCTCCTACAATGAGCAGTTCTTC
CATSTHRAGSSYNEQFF
>few|TRBD1|TRBJ1-5|TRBV2
TGTGCCAGCAGTGCTGGACAGGGGAGTTTGGGTCAGCCCCAGCATTTT
CASSAGQGSLGQPQHF
>few|-|TRBJ1-2|TRBV20-1
TGCAGTGCTAGAGTGGCGGGACATCTCACAGAGTATTCAATCTATGGCTACACCTTC
CSARVAGHLTEYSIYGYTF
>-|-|TRBJ2-1|TRBV19
TGTGCCAGTAGTGTGGACAGATACAATGAGCAGTTCTTC
CASSVDRYNEQFF
>many|-|TRBJ2-2|TRBV7-9
TGTGCCAGCAGCCCCATGGACAGTGCCGGGGAGCTGTTTTTT
CASSPMDSAGELFF
>-|TRBD1|TRBJ2-7|TRBV6-5
TGTGCCAGCAGCCTGACAGGGGCCGGTCTGTACTTC
CASSLTGAGLYF
>-|TRBD2|TRBJ2-1|TRBV7-2
TGTGCCAGCAGCTTAGGAGGGACTAGCCTCCGTGAGCAGTTCTTC
CASSLGGTSLREQFF
>-|-|TRBJ2-1|TRBV7-3
TGTGCCAGCAGCTTACCCGGGGCTGAGCAGTTCTTC
CASSLPGAEQFF
>-|-|TRBJ2-5|TRBV6-5
TGTGCCAGCAGTTACTCTGTCGGGGGGCGTCAAGAGACCCAGTACTTC
CASSYSVGGRQETQYF
>-|TRBD1|TRBJ1-2|TRBV20-1
TGCAGTGCTACCGACAGGGGGCCCTATGGCTACACCTTC
CSATDRGPYGYTF
>few|-|TRBJ2-1|TRBV19
TGTGCCAGTAGTATAAGGGATTACAATGAGCAGTTCTTC
CASSIRDYNEQFF
>few|TRBD2|TRBJ2-3|TRBV27
TGTGCCAGCATGGGGGGGGGAACAGATACGCAGTATTTT
CASMGGGTDTQYF
>few|-|TRBJ2-7|TRBV6-2/TRBV6-3
TGTGCCAGCGGTGGTAGACAATCACCCTACGAGCAGTACTTC
CASGGRQSPYEQYF
>few|-|TRBJ2-7|TRBV12-3/TRBV12-4
TGTGCCAGCAGTTTGGGGCCTTCCGGCTCCTACGAGCAGTACTTC
CASSLGPSGSYEQYF
>few|-|TRBJ1-2|TRBV7-2
TGTGCCAGCAGCCGTAATAACTATGGCTACACCTTC
CASSRNNYGYTF
>-|TRBD2|TRBJ2-7|TRBV5-4
TGTGCCAGCAGTACTAGCGGGGGGCCCTCCGAGCAGTACTTC
CASSTSGGPSEQYF
>-|-|TRBJ2-1|TRBV24-1
TGTGCCACCAGTGACCGGACTGTCCCCAACAATGAGCAGTTCTTC
CATSDRTVPNNEQFF
>-|TRBD1|TRBJ2-2|TRBV7-7
TGTGCCAGCACCCCGGACAGGGACACCGGGGAGCTGTTTTTT
CASTPDRDTGELFF
>-|TRBD2|TRBJ2-5|TRBV5-5
TGTGCCAGCAGCTTAGAGGCTAGCGGGGGTGAAGAGACCCAGTACTTC
CASSLEASGGEETQYF
>few|-|TRBJ2-3|TRBV5-1
TGCGCCAGCTGGGATGGGGCCACAGATACGCAGTATTTT
CASWDGATDTQYF
>few|-|TRBJ1-1|TRBV19
TGTGCCAGTAGTATAGTACCGAAGGGAATTGGCACTGAAGCTTTCTTT
CASSIVPKGIGTEAFF
>few|-|TRBJ2-1|TRBV3-1
TGTGCCAGCAAGCCAGGTGGGGGGGCCTCCTACAATGAGCAGTTCTTC
CASKPGGGASYNEQFF
>many|-|TRBJ2-3|TRBV6-5
TGTGCCAGCAGTTACTCGACCCGGACTGGAGGTCTAGATACGCAGTATTTT
CASSYSTRTGGLDTQYF
>few|TRBD1|TRBJ2-7|TRBV25-1
TGTGCCAGCAGCGATGCCGGGACAGGGGCCTACGAGCAGTACTTC
CASSDAGTGAYEQYF